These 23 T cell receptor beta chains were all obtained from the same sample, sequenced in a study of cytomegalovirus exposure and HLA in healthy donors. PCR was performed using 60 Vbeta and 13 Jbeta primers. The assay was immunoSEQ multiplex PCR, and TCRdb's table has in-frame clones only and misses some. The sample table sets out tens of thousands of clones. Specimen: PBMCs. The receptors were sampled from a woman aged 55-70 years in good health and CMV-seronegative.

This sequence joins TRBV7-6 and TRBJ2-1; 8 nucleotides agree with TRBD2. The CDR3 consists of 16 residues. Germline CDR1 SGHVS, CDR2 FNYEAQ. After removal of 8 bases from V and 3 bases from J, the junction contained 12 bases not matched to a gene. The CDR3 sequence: CASSWSGGQVYNEQFF. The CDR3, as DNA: TGTGCCAGCTCTTGGTCGGGAGGGCAAGTCTACAATGAGCAGTTCTTC. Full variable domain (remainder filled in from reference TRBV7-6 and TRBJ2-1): GAGVSQSPRYKVTKRGQDVALRCDPISGHVSLYWYRQALGQGPEFLTYFNYEAQQDKSGLPNDRFSAERPEGSISTLTIQRTEQRDSAMYRCASSWSGGQVYNEQFFGPGTRLTVL.

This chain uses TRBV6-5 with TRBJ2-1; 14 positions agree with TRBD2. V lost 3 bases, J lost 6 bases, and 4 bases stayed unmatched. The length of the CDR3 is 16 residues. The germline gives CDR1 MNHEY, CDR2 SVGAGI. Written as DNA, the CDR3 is TGTGCCAGCAGTTATTACGGACTAGCGGGAGGCAATGAGCAGTTCTTC. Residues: CASSYYGLAGGNEQFF.

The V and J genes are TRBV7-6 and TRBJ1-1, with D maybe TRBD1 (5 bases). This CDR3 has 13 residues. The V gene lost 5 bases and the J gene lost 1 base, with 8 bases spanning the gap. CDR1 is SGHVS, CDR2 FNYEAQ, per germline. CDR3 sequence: CASSQQENTEAFF. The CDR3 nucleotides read TGTGCCAGCAGCCAACAGGAGAACACTGAAGCTTTCTTT. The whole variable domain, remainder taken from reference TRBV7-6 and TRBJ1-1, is GAGVSQSPRYKVTKRGQDVALRCDPISGHVSLYWYRQALGQGPEFLTYFNYEAQQDKSGLPNDRFSAERPEGSISTLTIQRTEQRDSAMYRCASSQQENTEAFFGQGTRLTVV.

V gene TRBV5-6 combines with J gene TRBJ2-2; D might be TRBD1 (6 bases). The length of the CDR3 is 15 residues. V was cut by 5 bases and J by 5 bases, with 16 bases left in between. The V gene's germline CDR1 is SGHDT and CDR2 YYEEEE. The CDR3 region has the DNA TGTGCCAGCAGACCCGGGACAATTCAGACCGGGGAGCTGTTTTTT. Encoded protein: CASRPGTIQTGELFF.

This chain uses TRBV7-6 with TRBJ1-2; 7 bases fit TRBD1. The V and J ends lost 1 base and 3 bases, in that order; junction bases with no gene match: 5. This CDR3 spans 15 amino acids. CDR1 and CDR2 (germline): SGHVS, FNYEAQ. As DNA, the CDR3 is TGTGCCAGCAGCTTAGAGGCCCAGGGGGACTATGGCTACACCTTC. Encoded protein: CASSLEAQGDYGYTF.

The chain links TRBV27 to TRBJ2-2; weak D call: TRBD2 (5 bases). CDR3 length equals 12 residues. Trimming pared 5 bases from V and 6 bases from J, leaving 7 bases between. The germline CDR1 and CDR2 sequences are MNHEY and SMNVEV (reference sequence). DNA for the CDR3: TGTGCCAGCAGTCGGGGTCCCGGGGAGCTGTTTTTT. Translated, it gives CASSRGPGELFF.

The CDR3 region has the DNA TGTGCCAGCAGCCGGGGGAATGAGCAGTTCTTC. Encoded protein: CASSRGNEQFF. This chain uses TRBV28 with TRBJ2-1; a weak D match, TRBD2 (6 bases). Germline V CDR1 and CDR2: MDHEN, SYDVKM. The CDR3 is 11 amino acids. The V gene lost 6 bases and the J gene lost 7 bases, with 7 bases spanning the gap. Using reference TRBV28 and TRBJ2-1 for the parts outside the CDR3, the full variable domain is DVKVTQSSRYLVKRTGEKVFLECVQDMDHENMFWYRQDPGLGLRLIYFSYDVKMKEKGDIPEGYSVSREKKERFSLILESASTNQTSMYLCASSRGNEQFFGPGTRLTVL.

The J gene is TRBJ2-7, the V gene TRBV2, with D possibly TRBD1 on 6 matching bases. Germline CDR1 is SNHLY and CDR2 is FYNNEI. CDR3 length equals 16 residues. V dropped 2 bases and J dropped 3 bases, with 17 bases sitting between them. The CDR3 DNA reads TGTGCCAGCAGTGAACAGGGGTCGAGTCCCCGCTACGAGCAGTACTTC. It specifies CASSEQGSSPRYEQYF.

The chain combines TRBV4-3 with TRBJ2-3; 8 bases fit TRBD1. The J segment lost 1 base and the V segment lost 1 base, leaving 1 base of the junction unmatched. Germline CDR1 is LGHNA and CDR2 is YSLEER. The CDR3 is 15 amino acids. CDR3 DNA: TGCGCCAGCAGCCAAGCGGGACAGGGCACAGATACGCAGTATTTT. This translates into CASSQAGQGTDTQYF.

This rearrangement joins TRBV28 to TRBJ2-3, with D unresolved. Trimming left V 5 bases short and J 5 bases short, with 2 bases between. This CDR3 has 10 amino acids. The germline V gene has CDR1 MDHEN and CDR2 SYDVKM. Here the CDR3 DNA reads TGTGCCAGCAGTCTAGATACGCAGTATTTT. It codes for CASSLDTQYF.

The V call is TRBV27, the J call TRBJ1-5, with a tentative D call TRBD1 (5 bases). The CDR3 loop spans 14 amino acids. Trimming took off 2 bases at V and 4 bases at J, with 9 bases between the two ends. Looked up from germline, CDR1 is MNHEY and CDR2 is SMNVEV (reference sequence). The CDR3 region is CASSLQGLNQPQHF. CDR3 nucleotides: TGTGCCAGCAGTTTACAGGGTCTTAATCAGCCCCAGCATTTT.

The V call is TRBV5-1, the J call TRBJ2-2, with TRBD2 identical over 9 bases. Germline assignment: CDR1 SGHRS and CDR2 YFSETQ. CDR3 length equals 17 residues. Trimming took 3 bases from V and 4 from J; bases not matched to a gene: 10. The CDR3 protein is CASSSLSGSSSTGELFF. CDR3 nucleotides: TGCGCCAGCAGCTCCCTTAGCGGGAGCAGCAGCACCGGGGAGCTGTTTTTT.

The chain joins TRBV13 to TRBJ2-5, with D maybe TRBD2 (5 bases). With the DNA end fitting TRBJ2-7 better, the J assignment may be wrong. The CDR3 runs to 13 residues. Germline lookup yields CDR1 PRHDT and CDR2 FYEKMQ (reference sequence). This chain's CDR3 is CASSLGGSNEQYF. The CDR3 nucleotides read TGTGCCAGCAGCTTAGGAGGGAGCAACGAGCAGTACTTC.

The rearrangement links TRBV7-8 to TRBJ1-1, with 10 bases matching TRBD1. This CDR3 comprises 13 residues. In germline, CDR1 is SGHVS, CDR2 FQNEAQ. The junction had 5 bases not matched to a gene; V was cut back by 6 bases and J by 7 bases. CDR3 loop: CASRDRGPGEAFF. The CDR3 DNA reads TGTGCCAGCAGAGACAGGGGGCCGGGTGAAGCTTTCTTT. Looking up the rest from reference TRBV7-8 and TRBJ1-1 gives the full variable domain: GAGVSQSPRYKVAKRGQDVALRCDPISGHVSLFWYQQALGQGPEFLTYFQNEAQLDKSGLPSDRFFAERPEGSVSTLKIQRTQQEDSAVYLCASRDRGPGEAFFGQGTRLTVV.

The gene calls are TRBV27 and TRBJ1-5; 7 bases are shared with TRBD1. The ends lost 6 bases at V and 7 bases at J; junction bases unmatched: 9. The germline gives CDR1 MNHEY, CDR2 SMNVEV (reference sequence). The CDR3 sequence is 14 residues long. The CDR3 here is CASRPTGSKQPQHF. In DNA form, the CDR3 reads TGTGCCAGCAGGCCGACAGGGTCAAAACAGCCCCAGCATTTT.

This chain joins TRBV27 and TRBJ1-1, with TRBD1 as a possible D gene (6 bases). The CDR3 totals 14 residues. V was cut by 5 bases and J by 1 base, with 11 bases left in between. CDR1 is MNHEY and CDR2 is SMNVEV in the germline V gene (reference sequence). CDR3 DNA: TGTGCCAGCAGTCCATGGACAGAGAACACTGAAGCTTTCTTT. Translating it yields CASSPWTENTEAFF.

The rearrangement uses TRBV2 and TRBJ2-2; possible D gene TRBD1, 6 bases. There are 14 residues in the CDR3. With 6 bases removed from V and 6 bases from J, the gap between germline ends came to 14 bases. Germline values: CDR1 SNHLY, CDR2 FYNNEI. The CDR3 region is CASSNRVSPGELFF. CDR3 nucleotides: TGTGCCAGCAGCAACAGGGTATCTCCCGGGGAGCTGTTTTTT.

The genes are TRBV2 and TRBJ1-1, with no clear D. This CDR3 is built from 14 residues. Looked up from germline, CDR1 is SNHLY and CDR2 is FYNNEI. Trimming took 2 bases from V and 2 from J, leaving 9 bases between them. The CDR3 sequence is CASSEFDKNTEAFF. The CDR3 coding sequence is TGTGCCAGCAGTGAATTCGACAAAAACACTGAAGCTTTCTTT.

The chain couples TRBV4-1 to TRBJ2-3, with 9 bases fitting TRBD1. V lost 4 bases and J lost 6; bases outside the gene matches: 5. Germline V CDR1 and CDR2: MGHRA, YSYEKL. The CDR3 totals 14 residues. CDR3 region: CASSPGQGTDTQYF. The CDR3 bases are TGCGCCAGCAGCCCAGGACAGGGGACGGATACGCAGTATTTT.

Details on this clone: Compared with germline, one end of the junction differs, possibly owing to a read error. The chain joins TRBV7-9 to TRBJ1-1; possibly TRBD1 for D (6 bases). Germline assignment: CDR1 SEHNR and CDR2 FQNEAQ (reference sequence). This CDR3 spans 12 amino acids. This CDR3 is CASSVQGIEAFF. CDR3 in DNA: TGTGCTAGCAGCGTACAGGGAATTGAAGCTTTCTTT.

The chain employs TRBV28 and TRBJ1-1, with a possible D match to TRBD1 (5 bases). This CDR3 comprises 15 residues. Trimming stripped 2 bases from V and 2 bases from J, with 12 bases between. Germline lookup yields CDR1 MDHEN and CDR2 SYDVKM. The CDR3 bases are TGTGCCAGCAGTTTAGATATCAGGGAAAACACTGAAGCTTTCTTT. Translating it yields CASSLDIRENTEAFF.

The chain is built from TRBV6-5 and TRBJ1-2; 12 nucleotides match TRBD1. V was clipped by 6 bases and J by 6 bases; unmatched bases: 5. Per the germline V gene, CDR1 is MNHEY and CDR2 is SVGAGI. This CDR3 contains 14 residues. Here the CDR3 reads CASRGTGGYDGYTF. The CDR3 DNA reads TGTGCCAGCAGGGGGACAGGGGGCTACGATGGCTACACCTTC.

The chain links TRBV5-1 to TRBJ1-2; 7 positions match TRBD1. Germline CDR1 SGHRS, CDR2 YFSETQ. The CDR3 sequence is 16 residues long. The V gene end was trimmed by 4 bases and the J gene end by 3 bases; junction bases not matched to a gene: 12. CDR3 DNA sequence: TGCGCCAGCAGCCGCGGACAGGCCCCGACGGACTATGGCTACACCTTC. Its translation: CASSRGQAPTDYGYTF.